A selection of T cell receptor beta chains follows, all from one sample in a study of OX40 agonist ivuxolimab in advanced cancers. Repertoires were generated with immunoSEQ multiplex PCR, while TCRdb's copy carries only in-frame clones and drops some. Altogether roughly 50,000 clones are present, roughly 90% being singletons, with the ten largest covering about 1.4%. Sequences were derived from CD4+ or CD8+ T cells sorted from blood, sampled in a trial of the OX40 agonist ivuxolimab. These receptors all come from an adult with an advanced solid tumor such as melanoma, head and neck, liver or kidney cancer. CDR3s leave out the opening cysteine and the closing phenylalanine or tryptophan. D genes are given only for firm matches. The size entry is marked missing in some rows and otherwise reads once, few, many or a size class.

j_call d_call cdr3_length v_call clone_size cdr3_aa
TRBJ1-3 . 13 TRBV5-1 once ASSFSGVSGNTIY
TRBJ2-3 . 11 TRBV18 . ASSPNRDDTQY
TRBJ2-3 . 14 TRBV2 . ASLRSRGGNTDTQY
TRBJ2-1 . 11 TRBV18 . ASSIGRINEQF
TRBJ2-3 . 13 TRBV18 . ASSPHADRRDTQY
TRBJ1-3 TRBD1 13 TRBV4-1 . ASRADRAVGNTIY
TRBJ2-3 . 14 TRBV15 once ATSNRGGTPSDTQY
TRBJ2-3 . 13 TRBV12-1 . ASSLLTHWVDTQY
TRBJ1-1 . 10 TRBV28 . ASRGLGNQAF
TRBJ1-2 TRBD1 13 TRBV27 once ASSLLTGDRGGYT
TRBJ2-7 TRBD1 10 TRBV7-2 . ASSDRGYEQY
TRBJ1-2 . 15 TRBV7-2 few ASSLDSGGRSGDGYT
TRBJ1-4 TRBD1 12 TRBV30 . AWARTDRGEKLF
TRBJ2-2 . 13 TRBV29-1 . SPRRAGANTGELF
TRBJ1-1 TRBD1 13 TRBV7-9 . ASSKTTGAGTEAF
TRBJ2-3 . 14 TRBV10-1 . ASSDRPGVLTDTQY
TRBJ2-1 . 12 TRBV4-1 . ASSQDRRSNEQF
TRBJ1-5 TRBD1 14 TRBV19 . ASGGRQGTSNQPQH
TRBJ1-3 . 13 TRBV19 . ASRTPRASGNTIY
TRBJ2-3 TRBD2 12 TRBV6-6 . ASRKREWADTQY
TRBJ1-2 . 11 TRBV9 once ASSSPSPYGYT
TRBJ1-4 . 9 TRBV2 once ASSTTEKLF
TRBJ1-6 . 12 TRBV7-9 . ASSLGQEKSPLH
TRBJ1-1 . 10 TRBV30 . AWTLTGTEAF
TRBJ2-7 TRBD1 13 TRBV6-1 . ASSERGQALNEQY
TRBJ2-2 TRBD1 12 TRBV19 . ASSNRGNTGELF
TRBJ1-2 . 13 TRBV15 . ATSRDLKDGYGYT
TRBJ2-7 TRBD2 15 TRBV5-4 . ASSSFAGTSFTYEQY
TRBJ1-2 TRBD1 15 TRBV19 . ASSKRQGASSYYGYT